These 30 T cell receptor beta chains originate from one sample sequenced in a study of OX40 agonist ivuxolimab in advanced cancers. TCRdb keeps only in-frame clones here, not all; method: immunoSEQ multiplex PCR. The profile covers around 100,000 clones, with around 90% appearing a single time and under 0.2% taken by the ten largest. Sequences were derived from CD4+ or CD8+ T cells sorted from blood, sampled in a trial of the OX40 agonist ivuxolimab. These receptors were collected from an adult with an advanced solid tumor such as melanoma, head and neck, liver or kidney cancer.

The chain carries TRBV4-2 and TRBJ2-1; TRBD1 aligns across 7 bases. Trimming took 2 bases from V and 4 from J; bases not matched to a gene: 11. Germline V gene data show CDR1 as LGHNA and CDR2 as YNFKEQ. The CDR3 has 17 residues. The CDR3 sequence is CASSQNLRDSQYNEQFF. In nucleotides, the CDR3 is TGTGCCAGCAGCCAAAATCTGAGGGACAGCCAATACAATGAGCAGTTCTTC.

The chain carries TRBV25-1 and TRBJ2-5; TRBD2 matches 8 bases. The CDR3 is 14 residues long. The V gene's germline CDR1 is MGHDK and CDR2 SYGVNS. Trimming cost V 3 bases and J 5 bases; bases outside gene matches: 5. The chain's CDR3 is CASSDTAGAETQYF. CDR3 DNA: TGTGCCAGCAGTGATACAGCGGGAGCTGAGACCCAGTACTTC. Supplemented by reference TRBV25-1 and TRBJ2-5, the full variable domain reads EADIYQTPRYLVIGTGKKITLECSQTMGHDKMYWYQQDPGMELHLIHYSYGVNSTEKGDLSSESTVSRIRTEHFPLTLESARPSHTSQYLCASSDTAGAETQYFGPGTRLLVL.

J is TRBJ2-7 and V is TRBV7-6; tentatively, D is TRBD2 (5 bases). V dropped 2 bases and J dropped 1 base, with 12 bases sitting between them. CDR1 SGHVS and CDR2 FNYEAQ come from the germline V gene. This CDR3 is 15 amino acids long. In DNA form, the CDR3 reads TGTGCCAGCAGCTTATTGCCGGGCGGGTCCTACGAGCAGTACTTC. Translating it yields CASSLLPGGSYEQYF. The whole variable domain, filled in from reference TRBV7-6 and TRBJ2-7, reads GAGVSQSPRYKVTKRGQDVALRCDPISGHVSLYWYRQALGQGPEFLTYFNYEAQQDKSGLPNDRFSAERPEGSISTLTIQRTEQRDSAMYRCASSLLPGGSYEQYFGPGTRLTVT.

The chain combines TRBV5-8 with TRBJ1-1; the match to TRBD1 covers 7 bases. Germline V gives CDR1 SGHTS, CDR2 YDEGEE. V lost 4 bases to trimming and J lost 0 bases; unmatched junction nucleotides: 3. This CDR3 is built from 14 residues. CDR3 residues: CASSGTVMNTEAFF. For the CDR3, the DNA is TGTGCCAGCAGCGGGACAGTGATGAACACTGAAGCTTTCTTT.

The chain couples TRBV19 to TRBJ2-5; 8 nucleotides match TRBD1. The CDR3 runs to 15 residues. In germline, CDR1 is LNHDA, CDR2 SQIVND (reference sequence). V lost 5 bases and J lost 1; bases outside the gene matches: 6. The CDR3 sequence: CASSQGRGLQETQYF. Written as DNA, the CDR3 is TGTGCCAGTAGTCAAGGCAGGGGGCTCCAAGAGACCCAGTACTTC.

V usage is TRBV7-8 and J usage is TRBJ1-1; D gene unclear. The CDR3 runs to 13 residues. Trimming pared 8 bases from V and 2 bases from J, leaving 12 bases between. Germline V gene lookup returns CDR1 SGHVS and CDR2 FQNEAQ. The CDR3 DNA follows: TGTGCCAGCCTACTCATAGTAAACACTGAAGCTTTCTTT. Residues: CASLLIVNTEAFF.

V gene TRBV19 combines with J gene TRBJ1-1, with D perhaps matching TRBD1 (6 bases). This CDR3 is built from 15 residues. V was cut by 2 bases and J by 4 bases, with 14 bases left in between. Germline V CDR1 and CDR2: LNHDA, SQIVND (reference sequence). CDR3 in amino acids: CASSITRKGGTEAFF. The DNA for the CDR3 is TGTGCCAGTAGTATAACACGCAAAGGGGGCACTGAAGCTTTCTTT.

The chain is built from TRBV6-6 and TRBJ2-7; perhaps D is TRBD1 or TRBD2 (6 bases each). CDR3 length: 15 residues. Trimming removed 11 bases at V and 6 bases at J, with 26 bases between. The germline CDR1 and CDR2 sequences are MNHNY and SVGAGI (reference sequence). In nucleotides, the CDR3 is TGTGCCGCGGGAAGAGGGTTCGGAGCCAGGGGCGAGCAGTACTTC. It is translated as CAAGRGFGARGEQYF.

This chain connects TRBV5-1 to TRBJ1-1, with D possibly being TRBD1 (5 bases). V lost 0 bases to trimming and J lost 7 bases, with 16 bases between them. This CDR3 spans 15 amino acids. The germline V gene has CDR1 SGHRS and CDR2 YFSETQ. In DNA, the CDR3 is TGCGCCAGCAGCTTGGATAGCAGGGTTGTCGGTGAAGCTTTCTTT. It encodes CASSLDSRVVGEAFF.

This rearrangement joins TRBV4-1 to TRBJ1-6; 10 bases are a match to TRBD1. Germline V lookup: CDR1 MGHRA, CDR2 YSYEKL. This CDR3 contains 15 residues. Germline trimming cut 7 bases from V and 5 bases from J; bases unmatched to any gene: 5. CDR3 protein: CASTTGGVDNSPLHF. Written as DNA, the CDR3 is TGCGCCAGCACGACAGGGGGCGTCGATAATTCACCCCTCCACTTT.

This clone was recorded only once. The chain combines TRBV7-9 with TRBJ2-1; maybe TRBD2 (5 bases). The V end was cut by 7 bases, the J end by 0 bases, with 13 bases between. Germline-derived CDR1 and CDR2 are SEHNR and FQNEAQ (reference sequence). The CDR3 runs 15 residues. CDR3: CASMSGGASYNEQFF. CDR3 nucleotides: TGTGCCAGCATGAGCGGAGGCGCCTCCTACAATGAGCAGTTCTTC.

This chain links TRBV11-2 with TRBJ2-1; D gene ambiguous. This CDR3 is built from 16 residues. Germline-derived CDR1 and CDR2 are SGHAT and FQNNGV. Deletions cut 3 bases from V and 4 bases from J, with 16 bases between. CDR3 DNA: TGTGCCAGCAGCTTTTTGGGCAGGTTGTCTTACAATGAGCAGTTCTTC. Translating it yields CASSFLGRLSYNEQFF.

V is TRBV7-2 and J is TRBJ2-1; 14 bases map to TRBD2. CDR3 size: 18 residues. V dropped 5 bases and J dropped 9; count of bases not matched to a gene: 15. Looked up from germline, CDR1 is SGHTA and CDR2 is FQGNSA. DNA of the CDR3: TGTGCCAGCAGCCTGGGACTAGCGGGAGTTGTTGGAGACAGTGAGCAGTTCTTC. Encoded protein: CASSLGLAGVVGDSEQFF.

The V and J genes are TRBV27 and TRBJ2-7; a possible D gene is TRBD1 (6 bases). Per germline, CDR1 MNHEY and CDR2 SMNVEV (reference sequence). Deletions cut 6 bases from V and 0 bases from J, with 12 bases between. This CDR3 has 14 amino acids. CDR3 nucleotides: TGTGCCAGCAGGCGACAGGTTAGCTCCTACGAGCAGTACTTC. It translates to CASRRQVSSYEQYF.

The V and J genes are TRBV27 and TRBJ1-1, with D perhaps TRBD1 (6 bases). CDR1 and CDR2 from the germline V gene are MNHEY and SMNVEV (reference sequence). Deletions cut 4 bases from V and 1 base from J, with 16 bases between. This CDR3 is built from 16 residues. The CDR3 coding sequence is TGTGCCAGCAGTTGGGGAATACAGGGCGCGAACACTGAAGCTTTCTTT. As protein: CASSWGIQGANTEAFF.

This chain joins TRBV9 and TRBJ2-1; TRBD2 is a possible D gene (5 bases). Trimming stripped 2 bases from V and 3 bases from J, with 6 bases between. Germline V gene sequence: CDR1 SGDLS, CDR2 YYNGEE. The CDR3 is 13 amino acids. The CDR3 bases are TGTGCCAGCAGCGTCGACTACTACAATGAGCAGTTCTTC. Protein sequence: CASSVDYYNEQFF.

The chain recombines TRBV10-3 with TRBJ2-2, with 10 bases fitting TRBD2. V lost 4 bases, J lost 5 bases, and 10 bases stayed unmatched. CDR3 length: 17 residues. Germline V lookup: CDR1 ENHRY, CDR2 SYGVKD. The CDR3 loop reads CAISGGGSGGRTGELFF. The CDR3 DNA is TGTGCCATCAGTGGAGGTGGTAGCGGGGGGAGAACCGGGGAGCTGTTTTTT.

The chain has TRBV5-1 and TRBJ2-7; D remains ambiguous. Germline-derived CDR1 and CDR2 are SGHRS and YFSETQ. V was clipped by 5 bases and J by 0 bases, with 15 bases between them. This CDR3 is 15 amino acids long. The CDR3, as DNA: TGCGCCAGCAGTTCGGGCTTACATACCTCCTACGAGCAGTACTTC. Translation gives CASSSGLHTSYEQYF.

This clone came up once. This rearrangement joins TRBV4-2 to TRBJ1-3, with 8 positions matching TRBD1. J lost 2 bases, V lost 1 base, and 13 bases had no gene match. The CDR3 loop spans 19 amino acids. Germline loops: CDR1 LGHNA, CDR2 YNFKEQ. The CDR3 DNA is TGTGCCAGCAGCCAAGCAGGGAGTTGGAACAGGGGGGCTGGAAACACCATATATTTT. Residues: CASSQAGSWNRGAGNTIYF.

This sequence joins TRBV7-3 and TRBJ2-2, with TRBD2 identical over 8 bases. CDR1 SGHTA and CDR2 FQGTGA come from the germline V gene. With 5 bases clipped from V and 4 bases from J, the junction kept 9 bases outside the gene matches. The CDR3 covers 16 residues. The CDR3, as DNA: TGTGCCAGCAGCCATGACATAGCGGGATTCACCGGGGAGCTGTTTTTT. Encoded protein: CASSHDIAGFTGELFF.

V gene TRBV19 combines with J gene TRBJ1-5; no reliable D call. The germline gives CDR1 LNHDA, CDR2 SQIVND (reference sequence). The V end lost 5 bases, the J end lost 0 bases, and 8 bases lay between the germline ends. CDR3 length: 14 amino acids. CDR3 nucleotides: TGTGCCAGTAGTGCCCCATATAGCAATCAGCCCCAGCATTTT. Translation gives CASSAPYSNQPQHF.

This clone turned up a few times. The V and J genes are TRBV5-4 and TRBJ1-1; no clear D. CDR1 SGHNT and CDR2 YYREEE come from the germline V gene (reference sequence). V was trimmed by 0 bases and J by 11 bases, leaving 11 bases between them. This CDR3 comprises 12 residues. CDR3 sequence reads: CASSLASSPAFF. DNA for the CDR3: TGTGCCAGCAGCTTGGCCAGTTCACCCGCTTTCTTT.

The chain links TRBV5-4 to TRBJ1-6; the D gene is possibly TRBD1 (6 bases). The CDR3 extends over 15 amino acids. Germline values: CDR1 SGHNT, CDR2 YYREEE (reference sequence). V lost 2 bases to trimming and J lost 8 bases, with 14 bases between them. The CDR3 loop is CASSLLGRGDSPLHF. CDR3 in DNA: TGTGCCAGCAGCTTATTGGGCAGGGGTGATTCACCCCTCCACTTT.

V is TRBV27 and J is TRBJ1-5, with D possibly TRBD1 on 6 matching bases. This CDR3 is built from 20 residues. Germline CDR1 MNHEY, CDR2 SMNVEV (reference sequence). V lost 6 bases to trimming and J lost 7 bases, with 34 bases between them. The CDR3 spells CASSPLGGRGRQFQAQPQHF. For the CDR3, the DNA is TGTGCCAGCAGCCCACTGGGGGGGCGAGGGAGGCAATTCCAAGCCCAGCCCCAGCATTTT.

The chain is built from TRBV6-1 and TRBJ2-3; 11 bases match TRBD2. There are 17 residues in the CDR3. V lost 2 bases, J lost 2 bases, and 6 bases stayed unmatched. Germline V lookup: CDR1 MNHNS, CDR2 SASEGT. CDR3 DNA sequence: TGTGCCAGCAGTGAACGGGGGACTAGCGGATACACAGATACGCAGTATTTT. Its translation is CASSERGTSGYTDTQYF.

The chain carries TRBV5-5 and TRBJ2-7, with 7 bases lining up with TRBD1. Trimming took 0 bases from V and 1 from J; bases not matched to a gene: 4. The germline gives CDR1 SGHKS, CDR2 YYEKEE (reference sequence). This CDR3 contains 15 residues. The CDR3 region is CASSLGDRISYEQYF. The CDR3 DNA follows: TGTGCCAGCAGCTTGGGGGACAGAATTTCCTACGAGCAGTACTTC. Full variable domain (rest looked up from reference TRBV5-5 and TRBJ2-7): DAGVTQSPTHLIKTRGQQVTLRCSPISGHKSVSWYQQVLGQGPQFIFQYYEKEERGRGNFPDRFSARQFPNYSSELNVNALLLGDSALYLCASSLGDRISYEQYFGPGTRLTVT.

This chain joins TRBV14 and TRBJ2-3, with D perhaps being TRBD1 or TRBD2 (5 bases each). The CDR3 covers 15 residues. Germline V gives CDR1 SGHDN, CDR2 FVKESK. Trimming removed 1 base from V and 6 bases from J, with 14 bases in between. The CDR3 sequence is CASSQGGTVRDTQYF. The CDR3 bases are TGTGCCAGCAGCCAAGGGGGGACCGTCAGGGATACGCAGTATTTT.

The chain couples TRBV4-2 to TRBJ2-7; D might be TRBD1 (6 bases). From germline, CDR1 is LGHNA and CDR2 YNFKEQ. V was trimmed by 4 bases and J by 2 bases, leaving 18 bases between them. The CDR3 has 16 amino acids. For the CDR3, the DNA is TGTGCCAGCAGCCCTAAACGGGACACCTTTACCTACGAGCAGTACTTC. Protein: CASSPKRDTFTYEQYF.

This chain links TRBV5-1 with TRBJ2-1; TRBD2 might be the D (6 bases). This CDR3 region has 13 residues. Germline values: CDR1 SGHRS, CDR2 YFSETQ. V dropped 2 bases and J dropped 8 bases, with 11 bases sitting between them. Written as DNA, the CDR3 is TGCGCCAGCAGCTTTGGAGGGATTGATGAGCAGTTCTTC. It specifies CASSFGGIDEQFF.

The gene calls are TRBV7-9 and TRBJ2-5; TRBD1 matches at 11 bases. The CDR3 covers 16 residues. Germline-derived CDR1 and CDR2 are SEHNR and FQNEAQ (reference sequence). With V trimmed by 5 bases and J by 1 base, 6 bases remained unmatched. The CDR3 protein is CASSTYGTGGQETQYF. In DNA form, the CDR3 reads TGTGCCAGCAGCACCTACGGGACAGGGGGCCAAGAGACCCAGTACTTC.